The clone carrying this T cell receptor beta chain appeared a few times. Antigen specificity is unknown. Those patients with uncontrolled infection, other autoimmune disease, pregnancy or lactation were excluded. RNA transcripts yielded amplified TCR beta CDR3 regions. TCR CDR3 regions were first amplified by RT-PCR with HTBI primers. One entry per CDR3 protein, called by TCRdb with MiXCR from the multiplex PCR reads. The table shows around 690,000 distinct CDR3 sequences, with 17% occurring only once. The sample is drawn from a study of T cells in Graves' hyperthyroidism and ophthalmopathy. Study results and limitations: Blood also held most thyroid clonotypes expanded beyond 0.001.

The length of the CDR3 is 15 residues. CDR1 and CDR2 from the germline V gene are GTSNPN and SVGIG (reference sequence). The junction had 10 bases not matched to a gene; V was cut back by 0 bases and J by 6 bases. The receptor's source is a man aged 45-65 years with Graves' hyperthyroidism. The rearrangement links TRBV30 to TRBJ2-7, with 8 nucleotides matching TRBD1. Material: blood. The chain's CDR3 is CAWSVGTGGLREQYF. CDR3 DNA sequence: TGTGCCTGGAGTGTAGGTACAGGGGGTTTACGCGAGCAGTACTTC.